This T cell receptor beta chain was identified in a study of radiotherapy plus CTLA-4 blockade in lung cancer. Background on the study: Patients showed objective responses in around a sixth of cases and disease control in roughly 30%.

The table came from immunoSEQ multiplex PCR; TCRdb's copy has only in-frame clones and leaves some out. The sample holds tens of thousands of clones, around 79% seen once. V lost 1 base and J lost 5, with 11 bases in between. The V gene's germline CDR1 is SGHAT and CDR2 FQNNGV. This CDR3 spans 14 amino acids. Remarks on this clone: Its antigen is as yet unknown.

Focal radiation plus CTLA-4 blockade with ipilimumab was administered to patients who had chemo-refractory metastatic non-small-cell lung cancer. Study-wide results and caveats: Interferon-beta, together with early blood T cell clone dynamics, reportedly best predicted response. Among blood TCR repertoires after radiotherapy plus ipilimumab, tumor-derived clones expanded.

The chain has TRBV11-2 and TRBJ1-1, with D tentatively TRBD1 (5 bases). The TCR was taken from a human donor with non-small cell lung cancer who had a partial response to radiotherapy plus ipilimumab. Some clones in this sample may be carry-over from other donors' samples. The starting material was peripheral blood, obtained from a patient treated with radiotherapy plus ipilimumab. The DNA of the CDR3 is TGTGCCAGCAGCTTAGGGGTGGAGGGGACTGAAGCTTTCTTT. Translating gives CASSLGVEGTEAFF.